This T cell receptor (beta chain) was recorded in a study of OX40 agonist ivuxolimab in advanced cancers. The germline V gene encodes CDR1 SEHNR and CDR2 FQNEAQ (reference sequence). The CDR3 is 16 residues long. Germline trimming cut 5 bases from V and 0 bases from J; bases unmatched to any gene: 6. Data came from immunoSEQ multiplex PCR; TCRdb stores just in-frame clones and leaves some out. The data contain under 15,000 clones, approximately 75% of them singletons. J is TRBJ1-1 and V is TRBV7-9; 10 bases align to TRBD1. The clonotype was recovered from an adult with an advanced solid tumor such as melanoma, head and neck, liver or kidney cancer. The specimen comprised CD4+ or CD8+ T cells sorted from blood, sampled in a trial of the OX40 agonist ivuxolimab. The CDR3 is CASSDRTGGVNTEAFF. The CDR3 DNA reads TGTGCCAGCAGCGATCGGACAGGGGGGGTGAACACTGAAGCTTTCTTT.